The clone carrying this TCR beta chain was observed a few times. The antigen remains unidentified. Assay used: immunoSEQ multiplex PCR; TCRdb lists only in-frame clones, some missing. The sample contains tens of thousands of clones, around 77% of which appear only once. This sample was included in a study of vaccination effects on CD4 cells after COVID-19. Findings and caveats of the study: Clones that were induced by infection or by vaccine showed marked contraction late after vaccination.

The germline V and J ends were trimmed by 0 bases and 3 bases, with 2 bases remaining between them. CDR3 length: 12 amino acids. The germline gives CDR1 LGHNA, CDR2 YSLEER. Ahead of sequencing, the ViraFEST assay grew antigen-specific CD4+ T cells using viral peptide pools. After roughly ten days in culture, the CD4+ T cells were isolated. In the vaccine recipients, nucleocapsid antibodies were negative and there was no prior SARS-CoV-2 infection. IL-2 medium took the place of half the medium on both days 3 and 7. The chain uses TRBV4-3 and TRBJ1-2; D is uncertain. The sequence was obtained from a human donor who received a COVID-19 vaccine. The sequencing used CD4+ T cells from PBMCs cultured with HCoV-NL63 spike peptides, collected before COVID-19 vaccination. CDR3 residues: CASSQDYYGYTF. The CDR3 DNA follows: TGCGCCAGCAGCCAAGATTACTATGGCTACACCTTC.